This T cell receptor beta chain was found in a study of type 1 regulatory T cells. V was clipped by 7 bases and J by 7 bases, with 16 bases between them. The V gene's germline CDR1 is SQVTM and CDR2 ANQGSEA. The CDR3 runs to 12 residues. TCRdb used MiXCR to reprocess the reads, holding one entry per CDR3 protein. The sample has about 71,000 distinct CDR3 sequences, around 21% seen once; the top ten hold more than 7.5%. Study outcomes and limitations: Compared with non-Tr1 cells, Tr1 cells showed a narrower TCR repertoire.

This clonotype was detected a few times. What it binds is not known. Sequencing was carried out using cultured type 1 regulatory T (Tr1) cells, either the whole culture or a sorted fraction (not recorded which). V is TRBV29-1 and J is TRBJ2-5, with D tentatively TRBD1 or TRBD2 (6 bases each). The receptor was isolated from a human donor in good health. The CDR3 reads CSARGGGGTQYF. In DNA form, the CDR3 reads TGCAGCGCTCGTGGAGGAGGGGGGACCCAGTACTTC.